One and the same sample provided the 21 T cell receptor beta chains below, sequenced in a study of HIV-infected patients and healthy controls. Whole blood was used without fractionation, so all unsorted peripheral T cells were included. cDNA was made from approximately 500 ng RNA using alpha and beta constant primers. Separate chain-specific third strand synthesis with multiplexing indices produced the alpha and beta libraries. TCRdb re-called the 5' RACE reads through MiXCR, storing one row per CDR3 protein. The sample lists 10,000 to 12,000 distinct CDR3 sequences, around 8% seen once, with 5.5% to 7.5% in the top ten. Specimen: blood. Receptors originate from an adult in good health.

In this sample, this clonotype turned up many times. The CDR3 region has the DNA TGTGCCAGCAGCTTAGGGACAGCCAAAAACATTCAGTACTTC. Translated: CASSLGTAKNIQYF. The chain is built from TRBV7-8 and TRBJ2-4; D ambiguous. Germline V gene sequence: CDR1 SGHVS, CDR2 FQNEAQ. V gave up 1 base and J gave up 0 bases, with 4 bases separating them. The CDR3 totals 14 residues.

Relative to its sample, this clonotype is medium-sized (0.01 to 0.1%). The chain recombines TRBV6-5 with TRBJ2-3, with 11 bases matching TRBD2. Trimming cost V 0 bases and J 8 bases; bases outside gene matches: 13. CDR3 length: 18 amino acids. Germline values: CDR1 MNHEY, CDR2 SVGAGI. CDR3: CASSYSMASGGSLRTQYF. CDR3 bases: TGTGCCAGCAGTTACTCGATGGCTAGCGGGGGGTCTTTACGTACGCAGTATTTT.

This clonotype is labeled as medium-sized. V usage is TRBV7-2 and J usage is TRBJ2-5; 14 bases map to TRBD2. From germline, CDR1 is SGHTA and CDR2 FQGNSA. V was clipped by 4 bases and J by 2 bases; unmatched bases: 0. The CDR3 runs to 15 residues. In DNA, the CDR3 is TGTGCCAGCAGCTGGACTAGCGGGGGGCAAGAGACCCAGTACTTC. This gives the protein CASSWTSGGQETQYF.

This clonotype showed up many times. CDR3 protein: CSAISGTTYEQYF. CDR3 nucleotides: TGCAGCGCAATTTCCGGGACCACCTACGAGCAGTACTTC. The rearrangement joins TRBV29-1 to TRBJ2-7; D is perhaps TRBD1 or TRBD2 (5 bases each). This CDR3 is 13 amino acids long. In germline, CDR1 is SQVTM, CDR2 ANQGSEA. The V and J ends lost 7 bases and 2 bases respectively, with 15 bases between them.

In this sample, this clonotype turned up many times. The genes are TRBV19 and TRBJ2-6, with D perhaps TRBD2 (5 bases). Trimming removed 5 bases from V and 0 bases from J, with 20 bases in between. Germline CDR1 and CDR2: LNHDA and SQIVND (reference sequence). This CDR3 has 19 amino acids. CDR3 region: CASSRRRGINLSGANVLTF. The CDR3 region has the DNA TGTGCCAGTAGTCGCCGTCGGGGTATTAACCTCTCTGGGGCCAACGTCCTGACTTTC.

V gene TRBV6-1 combines with J gene TRBJ1-5; 7 nucleotides align to TRBD1. The J segment lost 5 bases and the V segment lost 7 bases, leaving 8 bases of the junction unmatched. The CDR3 covers 14 residues. Germline-derived CDR1 and CDR2 are MNHNS and SASEGT. The CDR3 nucleotides read TGTGCCAGCAACGGAGAGACAGGGTATCAGCCCCAGCATTTT. It translates to CASNGETGYQPQHF.

This clonotype counts as medium-sized. V usage is TRBV20-1 and J usage is TRBJ1-5; a weak D match, TRBD1 (5 bases). V was trimmed by 1 base and J by 0 bases, leaving 10 bases between them. Germline V gene data show CDR1 as DFQATT and CDR2 as SNEGSKA (reference sequence). The CDR3 length is 15 residues. The CDR3 protein is CSARVAGASNQPQHF. The CDR3 DNA reads as TGCAGTGCTAGAGTCGCCGGGGCTAGCAATCAGCCCCAGCATTTT.

The V gene is TRBV10-3, the J gene TRBJ2-7; D possibly corresponds to TRBD1 (7 bases). Germline assignment: CDR1 ENHRY and CDR2 SYGVKD. The CDR3 covers 14 residues. V lost 7 bases and J lost 1, with 14 bases in between. This CDR3 is CAIMEGAGSYEQYF. The DNA for the CDR3 is TGTGCCATCATGGAGGGGGCTGGTTCCTACGAGCAGTACTTC.

There are many counts of this clonotype. V is TRBV7-8 and J is TRBJ2-2, with 8 bases matching TRBD2. This CDR3 is 16 amino acids long. Germline assignment: CDR1 SGHVS and CDR2 FQNEAQ. V shed 4 bases, J shed 1 base, and the junction held 5 bases outside the gene matches. CDR3 amino acids: CASSSRTSRNTGELFF. The CDR3 DNA reads TGTGCCAGCAGCTCCCGGACTAGCCGGAACACCGGGGAGCTGTTTTTT.

This clonotype is medium-sized within its sample. The chain joins TRBV2 to TRBJ2-2, with 9 bases fitting TRBD1. V was pared by 7 bases and J by 1 base, with 4 bases of the junction left unmatched. The germline CDR1 and CDR2 sequences are SNHLY and FYNNEI. The CDR3 totals 15 residues. CDR3 DNA sequence: TGTGCCAGCACTGCGGACAGGGGGAACACCGGGGAGCTGTTTTTT. Translated, it gives CASTADRGNTGELFF.

This clonotype was picked up many times. J is TRBJ1-4 and V is TRBV19, with a possible D match to TRBD1 (5 bases). In germline, CDR1 is LNHDA, CDR2 SQIVND (reference sequence). The CDR3 is made up of 14 amino acids. V was shortened by 5 bases and J by 3 bases, with 10 bases between the two germline ends. CDR3 in DNA: TGTGCCAGTAGTCTGACAGCCTCTAATGAAAAACTGTTTTTT. Amino acids: CASSLTASNEKLFF.

This clonotype was seen ten or more times. DNA for the CDR3: TGTGCCAGCAGCCGAGCTTCGTGGGGGACGAATCAGCCCCAGCATTTT. Translated, it gives CASSRASWGTNQPQHF. This chain connects TRBV6-5 to TRBJ1-5; weak D call: TRBD1 (5 bases). Per germline, CDR1 MNHEY and CDR2 SVGAGI. V lost 6 bases, J lost 4 bases, and 19 bases lay in between. The CDR3 loop spans 16 amino acids.

This clonotype showed up just a few times. The chain combines TRBV30 with TRBJ2-5; D gene unclear. The CDR3 spans 11 residues. The V end lost 1 base, the J end lost 5 bases, and 5 bases lay between the germline ends. CDR1 and CDR2 from the germline V gene are GTSNPN and SVGIG (reference sequence). CDR3 nucleotide sequence: TGTGCCTGGAGTGAGGAGGAGACCCAGTACTTC. As protein: CAWSEEETQYF.

This clonotype turned up a few times. Here the CDR3 DNA reads TGTGCCAGCAGTACCGGGACAGGGGGCGAGCAGTACTTC. Protein: CASSTGTGGEQYF. The chain employs TRBV2 and TRBJ2-7; TRBD1 agrees at 11 bases. Germline values: CDR1 SNHLY, CDR2 FYNNEI. This CDR3 region has 13 residues. The junction had 3 bases not matched to a gene; V was cut back by 5 bases and J by 6 bases.

This clonotype is termed medium-sized. V is TRBV9 and J is TRBJ2-3; D is unresolved. This CDR3 spans 13 amino acids. Germline CDR1 and CDR2: SGDLS and YYNGEE. V dropped 5 bases and J dropped 0 bases, with 7 bases sitting between them. CDR3 coding DNA: TGTGCCAGCAGGGTGGTTAGCACAGATACGCAGTATTTT. Its protein product is CASRVVSTDTQYF.

The table lists this clonotype with a few counts. V and J are TRBV2 and TRBJ2-5; no clear D. Germline assignment: CDR1 SNHLY and CDR2 FYNNEI. The CDR3 is made up of 11 amino acids. Trimming removed 6 bases from V and 4 bases from J, with 6 bases in between. The CDR3 DNA reads as TGTGCCAGCAGGGTAGGAGAGACCCAGTACTTC. This encodes CASRVGETQYF.

This clonotype is medium-sized. V is TRBV13 and J is TRBJ2-1, with 7 bases identical to TRBD2. From germline, CDR1 is PRHDT and CDR2 FYEKMQ (reference sequence). With V trimmed by 1 base and J by 4 bases, 1 base remained unmatched. The CDR3 totals 14 residues. The CDR3 DNA sequence: TGTGCCAGCAGCTTAGCGGGACTATACAATGAGCAGTTCTTC. This encodes CASSLAGLYNEQFF. The full variable domain, its missing parts supplied by reference TRBV13 and TRBJ2-1, is AAGVIQSPRHLIKEKRETATLKCYPIPRHDTVYWYQQGPGQDPQFLISFYEKMQSDKGSIPDRFSAQQFSDYHSELNMSSLELGDSALYFCASSLAGLYNEQFFGPGTRLTVL.

J is TRBJ1-1 and V is TRBV12-3 or TRBV12-4, with D uncertain. Trimming removed 5 bases from V and 0 bases from J, with 13 bases in between. CDR3 length: 15 amino acids. In nucleotides, the CDR3 is TGTGCCAGCAGTCCCCAGCCCATCATGAACACTGAAGCTTTCTTT. Protein sequence: CASSPQPIMNTEAFF.

In its sample, this clonotype was seen many times. V is TRBV6-1 and J is TRBJ1-1, with D possibly TRBD1 on 5 matching bases. From germline, CDR1 is MNHNS and CDR2 SASEGT. The CDR3 totals 14 residues. V shed 7 bases and J shed 1 base, with 13 bases lying between them. The CDR3 bases are TGTGCCAGCACCGAGGGGCCCACGAACACTGAAGCTTTCTTT. It codes for CASTEGPTNTEAFF.

This clonotype has ten or more counts. V is TRBV5-4 and J is TRBJ2-1, with 8 bases that match TRBD2. Germline V gives CDR1 SGHNT, CDR2 YYREEE (reference sequence). The length of the CDR3 is 16 residues. V lost 0 bases to trimming and J lost 8 bases; unmatched junction nucleotides: 10. The CDR3 bases are TGTGCCAGCAGCTTGGAGGGACTAGTCCTCTCCGATGAGCAGTTCTTC. Its protein product is CASSLEGLVLSDEQFF.

This clonotype showed up many times. This rearrangement joins TRBV5-4 to TRBJ2-7; possibly TRBD1 for D (5 bases). Germline lookup yields CDR1 SGHNT and CDR2 YYREEE (reference sequence). V was trimmed by 3 bases and J by 3 bases, leaving 10 bases between them. This CDR3 is 13 amino acids long. The CDR3 loop reads CASSSPGIYEQYF. The CDR3 bases are TGTGCCAGCAGCTCTCCAGGGATCTACGAGCAGTACTTC.